This TCR beta chain was identified in a study of CD8+CD57+ T cells in acquired aplastic anemia. For this clonotype: Its cognate antigen is unknown.

TCR beta VDJ and CDR3 were profiled, and genomic DNA was the template. TCRdb ran MiXCR on the reads and lists one entry per CDR3 protein. This repertoire shows about 170,000 distinct CDR3 sequences, roughly 43% found once; its top ten account for 0.85% to 1.3%. The authors sequenced patients whose flow cytometry had shown CD8+CD57+ cell expansion. General study points: Both patients and controls carried the same twenty-nine CD8+ CDR3 sequences.

The junction had 13 bases not matched to a gene; V was cut back by 1 base and J by 7 bases. Germline CDR1 reads SGHAT; CDR2 reads FQNNGV. This CDR3 spans 18 amino acids. The chain employs TRBV11-2 and TRBJ2-3; 11 bases are a match to TRBD2. The sequenced sample was sorted CD4+, CD8+, or CD8+CD57+ T cells (not recorded which) from PBMCs. The receptor was isolated from a human donor with aplastic anemia. This CDR3 reads CASSLGPSGRPEIYTQYF. The CDR3 bases are TGTGCCAGCAGCTTAGGCCCTAGCGGGAGGCCAGAGATATATACGCAGTATTTT.